These 9 T cell receptor beta chains originate from one sample sequenced in a study of shared clonotypes between healthy human individuals. CD8 cells classed as naive were CD45RO-negative and positively selected for CCR7, excluding terminally differentiated effector memory CD45RA+ cells. The repertoire was sequenced with immunoSEQ multiplex PCR; TCRdb's copy has only in-frame clones and lacks some. This sample has around 2,000,000 clones, with around 96% found just once. The sequenced sample consisted of naive CD8+ T cells sorted from blood. The origin of the receptors is a man aged 18 to 35 in good health.

The V gene is TRBV5-1, the J gene TRBJ2-5, with TRBD2 as a possible D gene (6 bases). There are 14 residues in the CDR3. The V gene lost 0 bases and the J gene lost 5 bases, with 11 bases spanning the gap. From germline, CDR1 is SGHRS and CDR2 YFSETQ. CDR3: CASSLGLDRETQYF. The DNA of the CDR3 is TGCGCCAGCAGCTTGGGACTAGATCGCGAGACCCAGTACTTC. Using reference TRBV5-1 and TRBJ2-5 for the parts outside the CDR3, the full variable domain is KAGVTQTPRYLIKTRGQQVTLSCSPISGHRSVSWYQQTPGQGLQFLFEYFSETQRNKGNFPGRFSGRQFSNSRSEMNVSTLELGDSALYLCASSLGLDRETQYFGPGTRLLVL.

The gene calls are TRBV25-1 and TRBJ2-1, with 7 positions matching TRBD2. This CDR3 has 14 amino acids. From germline, CDR1 is MGHDK and CDR2 SYGVNS. V shed 1 base and J 6 bases; nucleotides not matched to a gene: 3. For the CDR3, the DNA is TGTGCCAGCAGTGAATGGGGCGGGAGCAATGAGCAGTTCTTC. This encodes CASSEWGGSNEQFF. The full variable domain, its missing parts supplied by reference TRBV25-1 and TRBJ2-1, is EADIYQTPRYLVIGTGKKITLECSQTMGHDKMYWYQQDPGMELHLIHYSYGVNSTEKGDLSSESTVSRIRTEHFPLTLESARPSHTSQYLCASSEWGGSNEQFFGPGTRLTVL.

This chain connects TRBV6-5 to TRBJ2-3, with TRBD2 identical over 8 bases. The ends lost 2 bases at V and 6 bases at J; junction bases unmatched: 4. Looked up from germline, CDR1 is MNHEY and CDR2 is SVGAGI. This CDR3 comprises 14 residues. CDR3 region: CASSYEREFDTQYF. The CDR3 bases are TGTGCCAGCAGTTACGAGCGGGAGTTTGATACGCAGTATTTT.

Turning to this clone: Other DNA sequences from this sample encode an identical CDR3 as well. The chain is built from TRBV5-1 and TRBJ2-7; TRBD1 matches 7 bases. The CDR3 spans 14 residues. Germline V lookup: CDR1 SGHRS, CDR2 YFSETQ. The V and J ends lost 0 bases and 2 bases, in that order; junction bases with no gene match: 2. CDR3 protein: CASSLDRGAYEQYF. In nucleotides, the CDR3 is TGCGCCAGCAGCTTGGACAGGGGAGCCTACGAGCAGTACTTC.

This chain uses TRBV27 with TRBJ2-1, with a tentative D call TRBD2 (6 bases). Trimming took 3 bases from V and 8 from J, leaving 14 bases between them. This CDR3 has 14 residues. Germline V gene sequence: CDR1 MNHEY, CDR2 SMNVEV (reference sequence). CDR3: CASSFPGTPDEQFF. In DNA, the CDR3 is TGTGCCAGCAGTTTTCCCGGGACTCCAGATGAGCAGTTCTTC.

V usage is TRBV28 and J usage is TRBJ1-1; no clear D. Trimming shortened V by 3 bases and J by 10 bases, and 15 bases separated the two germline ends. The CDR3 is made up of 13 amino acids. Germline V gene sequence: CDR1 MDHEN, CDR2 SYDVKM. CDR3 in amino acids: CASSFGGMALAFF. CDR3 DNA: TGTGCCAGCAGTTTTGGAGGGATGGCCTTAGCTTTCTTT.

As to this clone: Other DNA sequences within the sample encode an identical CDR3. This sequence joins TRBV27 and TRBJ2-7; TRBD1 matches at 7 bases. J gave up 1 base and V 3 bases, and 3 bases lay outside the gene matches. CDR3 length: 14 residues. Germline CDR1 MNHEY, CDR2 SMNVEV (reference sequence). The CDR3 reads CASSFGDSSYEQYF. CDR3 nucleotides: TGTGCCAGCAGTTTTGGGGACAGTTCCTACGAGCAGTACTTC.

The chain couples TRBV7-9 to TRBJ2-5; possibly TRBD1 for D (6 bases). The germline gives CDR1 SEHNR, CDR2 FQNEAQ (reference sequence). The V end was cut by 6 bases, the J end by 4 bases, with 12 bases between. The CDR3 has 13 amino acids. CDR3 residues: CASRPGVSETQYF. The CDR3 DNA sequence: TGTGCCAGCAGACCAGGGGTCTCAGAGACCCAGTACTTC.

The chain uses TRBV4-2 and TRBJ2-7, with D perhaps TRBD1 (5 bases). Trimming stripped 0 bases from V and 7 bases from J, with 10 bases between. The CDR3 is 13 amino acids. The germline CDR1 and CDR2 sequences are LGHNA and YNFKEQ. CDR3 DNA: TGTGCCAGCAGCCAAGAAAACAGGTGGGAGCAGTACTTC. Protein: CASSQENRWEQYF.